The rows below give T cell receptor beta chains drawn from one sample of a study of OX40 agonist ivuxolimab in advanced cancers. Only in-frame clones appear in the TCRdb table, and some are missing; sequencing was by immunoSEQ multiplex PCR. Of approximately 25,000 clones in the sample, approximately 80% were seen once. Sequencing was performed on CD4+ or CD8+ T cells sorted from blood, taken in a trial of the OX40 agonist ivuxolimab. These receptors all stem from an adult with an advanced solid tumor such as melanoma, head and neck, liver or kidney cancer. The CDR3 runs from the conserved cysteine through the conserved F or W. A D gene is named only where the DNA matches it firmly. Size tells how often a clone was seen (once, few, many) or the class of an expanded clone, and some rows leave it out.

J gene	V gene	D gene	clone size	CDR3 DNA	CDR3 protein
TRBJ2-6	TRBV7-3	.	.	TGTGCCAGCAGCCAAGAGGGACCTATAATCTCTGGGGCCAACGTCCTGACTTTC	CASSQEGPIISGANVLTF
TRBJ2-3	TRBV4-1	TRBD1	.	TGCGCCAGCAGCCAAGATAGGGACAGGGTATATGATACGCAGTATTTT	CASSQDRDRVYDTQYF
TRBJ2-3	TRBV2	TRBD1	.	TGTGCCAGCACACAGGGGCTCACAGATACGCAGTATTTT	CASTQGLTDTQYF
TRBJ2-7	TRBV9	.	.	TGTGCCAGCAGCGTAATGGACGACCCCAGTCAGCAGTACTTC	CASSVMDDPSQQYF
TRBJ1-1	TRBV7-9	.	.	TGTGCCAGCAGGCAAATACTAAGCACTGAAGCTTTCTTT	CASRQILSTEAFF
TRBJ1-5	TRBV28	.	.	TGTGCCAGCAGTGCAGGATTAAGTCAGCCCCAGCATTTT	CASSAGLSQPQHF
TRBJ2-7	TRBV5-1	TRBD1	.	TGCGCCAGCAGCGCCGGGACAGGGGTTTTCGAGCAGTACTTC	CASSAGTGVFEQYF
TRBJ1-2	TRBV29-1	.	once	TGCAGCGTTGAATCAGACAGACTACCAGGGATGGGCTACACCTTC	CSVESDRLPGMGYTF
TRBJ2-3	TRBV6-1	TRBD2	.	TGTGCCAGCAGTGCCCACCCTCTAGCGGGGAGCACAGATACGCAGTATTTT	CASSAHPLAGSTDTQYF
TRBJ1-4	TRBV19	.	.	TGTGCCAGTAGTATATGGGAGGATGTTGCAACTAATGAAAAACTGTTTTTT	CASSIWEDVATNEKLFF
TRBJ2-7	TRBV15	TRBD2	.	TGTGCCACCAGCAGCGGACTAGCGGCCTACGAGCAGTACTTC	CATSSGLAAYEQYF
TRBJ1-2	TRBV19	TRBD1	.	TGTGCCAGTATAACCGGGACAGGGGCCGGGGATGGCTACACCTTC	CASITGTGAGDGYTF
TRBJ2-1	TRBV29-1	TRBD2	.	TGCAGCGTTGTGGGACTAGCCACTCATGAGCAGTTCTTC	CSVVGLATHEQFF
TRBJ2-3	TRBV27	TRBD1	.	TGTGCCAGCAGTTTTTTAGGGGGCGCGTTCACAGATACGCAGTATTTT	CASSFLGGAFTDTQYF
TRBJ1-5	TRBV19	.	.	TGTGCCAGTAGTCAGCTCAGAGACCTCAGCAATCAGCCCCAGCATTTT	CASSQLRDLSNQPQHF
TRBJ2-7	TRBV27	.	.	TGTGCCAGCAGTATGGGGAATCAACTCGAGCAGTACTTC	CASSMGNQLEQYF
TRBJ2-7	TRBV2	.	.	TGTGCCAGCGCCGAGGGACACTCCTACGAGCAGTACTTC	CASAEGHSYEQYF
TRBJ2-1	TRBV9	TRBD2	.	TGTGCCAGCAGCGTGGGGACTAGCGGGGGTATCTCCTACAATGAGCAGTTCTTC	CASSVGTSGGISYNEQFF
TRBJ1-6	TRBV7-8	.	.	TGTGCCAGCGGACCGGGGGCGGTTAATTCACCCCTCCACTTT	CASGPGAVNSPLHF
TRBJ2-1	TRBV7-3	.	once	TGTGCCAGCAGCTTATCCTCAAGCTCCTACAATGAGCAGTTCTTC	CASSLSSSSYNEQFF
TRBJ2-2	TRBV5-1	.	once	TGCGCCAGCAGCCCCCGGTGGATGACGAACACCGGGGAGCTGTTTTTT	CASSPRWMTNTGELFF
TRBJ2-5	TRBV6-1	.	.	TGTGCCAGCAGTTTCGGAGAGACCCAGTACTTC	CASSFGETQYF
TRBJ2-7	TRBV6-5	TRBD1	.	TGTGCCAGCAGTAAGGGACAGGGGCGCGAGCAGTACTTC	CASSKGQGREQYF
TRBJ2-2	TRBV18	.	.	TGTGCCAGCTCACCACCTCCGGGGTTGTACACCGGGGAGCTGTTTTTT	CASSPPPGLYTGELFF
TRBJ2-7	TRBV6-1	TRBD1	.	TGTGCCAGCAGTGTTGGACAGGCAGAAATAGCGTACGAGCAGTACTTC	CASSVGQAEIAYEQYF
TRBJ1-3	TRBV21-1	.	.	TGTGCCAGCAGCAGGAGGGGGCTTCGAAACACCATATATTTT	CASSRRGLRNTIYF
TRBJ2-1	TRBV19	.	.	TGTGCCAGTAGTATAGGGACACTGCTGGGGAATGAGCAGTTCTTC	CASSIGTLLGNEQFF
TRBJ2-4	TRBV5-4	TRBD1	.	TGTGCCAGCACGGGCCCCGGGACAGGGAAAAACATTCAGTACTTC	CASTGPGTGKNIQYF
TRBJ1-3	TRBV13	.	.	TGTGCCAGCAGTCATGCACCCAGGGAACCTCCTTTTGGAAACACCATATATTTT	CASSHAPREPPFGNTIYF
TRBJ2-7	TRBV7-9	.	.	TGTGCCAGCAGCTCCGGGACACCGGACGAGCAGTACTTC	CASSSGTPDEQYF
TRBJ2-5	TRBV28	.	.	TGTGCCAGCAGTTCGGGACTGAAAGAGACCCAGTACTTC	CASSSGLKETQYF
TRBJ2-5	TRBV5-1	TRBD2	.	TGCGCCAGCAGCTTGGTAGCTAGCGGGGGGACTGAGACCCAGTACTTC	CASSLVASGGTETQYF
TRBJ2-1	TRBV29-1	TRBD2	few	TGCAGCGTTGAAGGACTACTAGCGGGAGGGAACTACAATGAGCAGTTCTTC	CSVEGLLAGGNYNEQFF
TRBJ1-2	TRBV28	TRBD1	.	TGTGCCAGCAATTTACAAATTGGACAGGGGGCGTCGAAAGACTATGGCTACACCTTC	CASNLQIGQGASKDYGYTF
TRBJ2-1	TRBV7-9	TRBD2	once	TGTGCCAGCAGCATTACCGGGACTAGTCTATACAATGAGCAGTTCTTC	CASSITGTSLYNEQFF
TRBJ2-1	TRBV28	TRBD2	.	TGTGCCAGCAGTTTATTAGGGACTAGCGGGAGGCCTTACAATGAGCAGTTCTTC	CASSLLGTSGRPYNEQFF
TRBJ2-7	TRBV27	TRBD1	.	TGTGCCAGCAGTTTACTCCCTGGACAGGTCTTCGAGCAGTACTTC	CASSLLPGQVFEQYF
TRBJ2-1	TRBV7-8	.	.	TGTGCCAGCAGCCCGTGGGCAGACATGACCTACAATGAGCAGTTCTTC	CASSPWADMTYNEQFF
TRBJ1-6	TRBV5-1	TRBD1	.	TGCGCCAGCAGCTATTTTCCGGGACAGGGGAATTCACCCCTCCACTTT	CASSYFPGQGNSPLHF
TRBJ1-5	TRBV2	.	.	TGTGCCAGCAGGGGCCTGGCGGACCATCAGCCCCAGCATTTT	CASRGLADHQPQHF
TRBJ1-1	TRBV19	.	.	TGTGCCAGTAGGGACAGCCCGAACACTGAAGCTTTCTTT	CASRDSPNTEAFF
TRBJ1-1	TRBV7-9	TRBD1	few	TGTGCCAGCAGACCGAGACCGGGACAGGGGCCCCGGGGCACTGAAGCTTTCTTT	CASRPRPGQGPRGTEAFF
TRBJ2-7	TRBV19	.	.	TGTGCCAGTAGTATAACACCCGGGACCGAGCAGTACTTC	CASSITPGTEQYF
TRBJ2-7	TRBV4-1	TRBD1	.	TGCGCCAGCAGCCAAGTAGGGACAGGCCGCTACGAGCAGTACTTC	CASSQVGTGRYEQYF
TRBJ2-5	TRBV9	TRBD1	.	TGTGCCAGCAGCACAGGGGGTGGGACAGAAGAGACCCAGTACTTC	CASSTGGGTEETQYF
TRBJ2-7	TRBV13	.	.	TGTGCCAGCAGCTTAGGTCGGCAGGTCTCCTACGAGCAGTACTTC	CASSLGRQVSYEQYF
TRBJ1-1	TRBV6-5	TRBD1	.	TGTGCCAGCAGTTACGACAGGGGAGAGTTGAACACTGAAGCTTTCTTT	CASSYDRGELNTEAFF
TRBJ1-1	TRBV7-9	.	.	TGTGCCAGCAGCTTACGTTTGTCGGCGAGGACTGAAGCTTTCTTT	CASSLRLSARTEAFF
TRBJ1-2	TRBV6-5	TRBD1	.	TGTGCCAGCAGACTCGGGACAGGGCTAAACTATGGCTACACCTTC	CASRLGTGLNYGYTF
TRBJ2-2	TRBV23-1	TRBD2	.	TGCGCCAGCAGTCTAACCGGACTAGCGGGAGTTCAGGGCACCGGGGAGCTGTTTTTT	CASSLTGLAGVQGTGELFF